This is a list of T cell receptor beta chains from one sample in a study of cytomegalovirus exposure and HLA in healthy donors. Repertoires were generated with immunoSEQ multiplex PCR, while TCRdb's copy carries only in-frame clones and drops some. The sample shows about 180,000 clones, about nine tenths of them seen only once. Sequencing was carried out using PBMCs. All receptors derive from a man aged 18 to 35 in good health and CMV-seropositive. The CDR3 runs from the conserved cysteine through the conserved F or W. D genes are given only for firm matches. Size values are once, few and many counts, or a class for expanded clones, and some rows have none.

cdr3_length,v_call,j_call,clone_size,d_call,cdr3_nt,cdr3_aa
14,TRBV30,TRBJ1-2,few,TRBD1,TGTGCCTACTCCGGGACAGCTATGAACTATGGCTACACCTTC,CAYSGTAMNYGYTF
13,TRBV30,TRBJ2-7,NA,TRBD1,TGTGCCCTGGCCGGGACAGGAACCTACGAGCAGTACTTC,CALAGTGTYEQYF
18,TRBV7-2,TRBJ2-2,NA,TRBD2,TGTGCCAGCAGCTCGGGACTAGCGGGAGGGCCGAGGGCCGGGGAGCTGTTTTTT,CASSSGLAGGPRAGELFF
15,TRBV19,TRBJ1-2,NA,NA,TGTGCCAGTAGTATAGTGGGCGCAGCCAACTATGGCTACACCTTC,CASSIVGAANYGYTF
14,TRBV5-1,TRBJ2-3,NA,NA,TGCGCCAGCAGCTTGGGGACAGAGGCAGATACGCAGTATTTT,CASSLGTEADTQYF
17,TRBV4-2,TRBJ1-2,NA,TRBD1,TGTGCCAGCAGCCAAATCCGGGACAGGGGGGGCGGTTATGGCTACACCTTC,CASSQIRDRGGGYGYTF
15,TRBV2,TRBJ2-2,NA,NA,TGTGCCAGCAGTGTGGGCAGGGCGAACACCGGGGAGCTGTTTTTT,CASSVGRANTGELFF
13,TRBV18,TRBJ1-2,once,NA,TGTGCCAGCTCGCAGGCGTTGAACTATGGCTACACCTTC,CASSQALNYGYTF
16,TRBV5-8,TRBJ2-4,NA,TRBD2,TGTGCCAGCAGCTGGGGGGGGGATTTAGCCAAAAACATTCAGTACTTC,CASSWGGDLAKNIQYF
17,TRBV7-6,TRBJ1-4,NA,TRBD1,TGTGCCAGCAGCCCAGGGACAGGGGTCGTAACTAATGAAAAACTGTTTTTT,CASSPGTGVVTNEKLFF
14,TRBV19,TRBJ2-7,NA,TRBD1,TGTGCCAGTAGCACAGGGGCCGGGTCCTACGAGCAGTACTTC,CASSTGAGSYEQYF
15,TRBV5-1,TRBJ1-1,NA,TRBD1,TGCGCCAGCAGCCCCACCCGGACAGGGAGGACTGAAGCTTTCTTT,CASSPTRTGRTEAFF
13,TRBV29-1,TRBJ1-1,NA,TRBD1,TGCAGCGTCGAAACAGGGGGGGGTGATGAAGCTTTCTTT,CSVETGGGDEAFF
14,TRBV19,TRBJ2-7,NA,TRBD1,TGTGCCAGTAGTCATGGCCAGGGGGATTACGAGCAGTACTTC,CASSHGQGDYEQYF
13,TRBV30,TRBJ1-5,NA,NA,TGTGCCTGGAGTGTTGAGAGCAATCAGCCCCAGCATTTT,CAWSVESNQPQHF
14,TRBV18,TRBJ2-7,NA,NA,TGTGCCAGCTCAGGGCCAGGGGCCCCCCACGAGCAGTACTTC,CASSGPGAPHEQYF
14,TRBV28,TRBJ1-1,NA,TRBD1,TGTGCCAGCAGTTTAGGACAGGGGGCAAGAGGAGCTTTCTTT,CASSLGQGARGAFF
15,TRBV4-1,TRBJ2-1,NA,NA,TGCGCCAGCAGCCAAGGGGCAGGTGTGATGGCGAAGGAGTTCTTC,CASSQGAGVMAKEFF
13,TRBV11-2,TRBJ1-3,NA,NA,TGTGCCAGCAGCCCCCTTCCTGGAAACACCATATATTTT,CASSPLPGNTIYF
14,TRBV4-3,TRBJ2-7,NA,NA,TGCGCCAGCAGCCAAGAGCTAGATAGCCACGAGCAGTACTTC,CASSQELDSHEQYF
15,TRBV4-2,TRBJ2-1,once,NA,TGTGCCAGCAGCCAAGTCTCCCGGGGGAACAATGAGCAGTTCTTC,CASSQVSRGNNEQFF
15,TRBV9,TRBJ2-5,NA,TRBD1,TGTGCCAGCAGCGCCTCCGGGACAGGGATGGAGACCCAGTACTTC,CASSASGTGMETQYF
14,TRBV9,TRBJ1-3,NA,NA,TGTGCCAGCAGCCGCACAGGGATGAGCGACACCATATATTTT,CASSRTGMSDTIYF
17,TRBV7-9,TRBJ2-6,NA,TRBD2,TGTGCCAGCAGCTTAAACGACGGGGGGTCCGGGGCCAACGTCCTGACTTTC,CASSLNDGGSGANVLTF
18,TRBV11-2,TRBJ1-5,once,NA,TGTGCCAGCAGCTTAGGTAGGGTTTTCGGGGATGGCAATCAGCCCCAGCATTTT,CASSLGRVFGDGNQPQHF
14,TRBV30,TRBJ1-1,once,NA,TGTGCCTGGAGTGGGGGACTAAGGAACACTGAAGCTTTCTTT,CAWSGGLRNTEAFF
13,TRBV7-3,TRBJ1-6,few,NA,TGTGCCAGCAGCTTAAGCGGGGTGTCACCCCTCCACTTT,CASSLSGVSPLHF
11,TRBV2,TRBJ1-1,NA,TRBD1,TGTGCCAGCGGAGGGGGACAGGGGGCTTTCTTT,CASGGGQGAFF
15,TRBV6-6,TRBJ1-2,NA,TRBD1,TGTGCCAGCAGTTACTCGAAGGTCAGGGGGAAAGGCTACACCTTC,CASSYSKVRGKGYTF
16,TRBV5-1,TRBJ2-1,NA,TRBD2,TGCGCCAGCATCCGGGGGGTGCAGAGCTCCTACAATGAGCAGTTCTTC,CASIRGVQSSYNEQFF
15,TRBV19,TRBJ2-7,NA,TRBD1,TGTGCCAGTAGTATTAACGACAGGGGGTCCTACGAGCAGTACTTC,CASSINDRGSYEQYF
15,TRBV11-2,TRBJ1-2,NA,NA,TGTGCCAGCAGCTTATATGGTGGACAAGCTGATGGCTACACCTTC,CASSLYGGQADGYTF
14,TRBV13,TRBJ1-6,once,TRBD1,TGTGCCAGCAGCCTAGGACAGGGAGCTTCACCCCTCCACTTT,CASSLGQGASPLHF